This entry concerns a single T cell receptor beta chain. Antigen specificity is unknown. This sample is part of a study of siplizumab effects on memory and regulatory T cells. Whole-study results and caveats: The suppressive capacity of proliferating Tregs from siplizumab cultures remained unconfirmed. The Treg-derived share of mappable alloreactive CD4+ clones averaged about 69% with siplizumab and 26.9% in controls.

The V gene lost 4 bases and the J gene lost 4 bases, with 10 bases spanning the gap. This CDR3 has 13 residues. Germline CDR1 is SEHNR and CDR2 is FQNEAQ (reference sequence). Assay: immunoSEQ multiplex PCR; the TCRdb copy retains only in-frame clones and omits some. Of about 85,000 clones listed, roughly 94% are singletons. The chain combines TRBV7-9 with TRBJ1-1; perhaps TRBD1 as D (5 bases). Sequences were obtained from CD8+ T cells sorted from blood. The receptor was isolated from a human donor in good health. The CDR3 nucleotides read TGTGCCAGCAGCTCGGGACGGGCCACTGAAGCTTTCTTT. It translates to CASSSGRATEAFF.